This T cell receptor beta chain was retrieved from a study of T cell repertoires in cytomegalovirus infection. The overall study: Recently identified HLA-C-restricted CMV epitopes were among the peptides used. Through public TCR beta signatures, both CMV infection and matching HLA type were indicated. Study-wide results and limits: Individuals carrying CMV plus the relevant HLA were identified by cumulative frequency of public TCR beta families. Dominating the ex vivo response were TCR beta clonotypes that were CMV-specific and HLA-C-restricted.

The table lists this clonotype with a few counts. The antigen is not known. TCRdb recomputed calls from the reads with MiXCR, one row per CDR3 protein. In the table there are hundreds of thousands of distinct CDR3 sequences, around a third of which are singletons. The CDR3 has 12 amino acids. CDR1 and CDR2 (germline): MDHEN, SYDVKM. The J segment lost 6 bases and the V segment lost 6 bases, leaving 4 bases of the junction unmatched. V usage is TRBV28 and J usage is TRBJ1-1; 7 bases map to TRBD1. The TCR sequence derives from a human donor in good health (CMV status not recorded). Some clones in this sample may be carry-over from other donors' samples. The specimen comprised cultured CD8+ T cells from PBMCs, sampled from culture after CMV antigen stimulation. CDR3 bases: TGTGCCAGCAGGTACAGGGGCGCTGAAGCTTTCTTT. This translates into CASRYRGAEAFF.